This TCR beta chain appears in the sequencing data of a study of T cell repertoires in cytomegalovirus infection. Study-wide background: From public TCR beta signatures came an indication of both CMV infection and matching HLA type.

The study, taken as a whole, reports: Dominant in the ex vivo response were TCR beta clonotypes restricted by HLA-C and specific for CMV. Cumulative public TCR beta family frequency identified carriers of CMV plus the relevant HLA.

A single record per CDR3 protein comes from TCRdb applying MiXCR to the reads. Here the sample spans about 240,000 distinct CDR3 sequences, around an eighth being singletons. This clonotype was seen more than once but under ten times. What it binds is not known. After removal of 5 bases from V and 7 bases from J, the junction contained 17 bases not matched to a gene. The CDR3 runs to 18 residues. V is TRBV12-3 or TRBV12-4 and J is TRBJ2-2, with TRBD2 matching 9 bases. The source material was PBMCs. The TCR comes from a human donor in good health (CMV status not recorded). Some clones in this sample may be carry-over from other donors' samples. The chain's CDR3 is CASSRAAGGRKVGGELFF. The DNA of the CDR3 is TGTGCCAGCAGTCGAGCGGCGGGGGGGCGCAAAGTTGGCGGGGAGCTGTTTTTT.